The T cell receptor (beta chain) under discussion was sequenced for a study of blood T cell repertoires in COVID-19. Study overall: Whether acute or convalescent, the COVID-19 samples came from the United States, Italy and Spain. T cells, B-cell-depleted T cells, or PBMCs supplied cDNA or gDNA.

This clone has only a few counts. Membership in each cohort depended on participant-reported clinical history. As originally analysed: How many nucleated cells were present was estimated from reference gene primer amplification. Measured with immunoSEQ multiplex PCR; TCRdb has only the in-frame clones, and not every one. From that table come the V and J calls and clone size; the DNA was used to work out D and trimming. The sample carries about 210,000 clones, around 81% recorded once. V was clipped by 0 bases and J by 0 bases; unmatched bases: 1. The germline gives CDR1 SGHRS, CDR2 YFSETQ. The CDR3 spans 15 residues.

The sequence was obtained from a woman in her fifties or sixties with acute COVID-19. The J gene is TRBJ2-7, the V gene TRBV5-1; TRBD1 matches at 9 bases. Sequencing was carried out using PBMCs or T cells enriched from blood (not recorded which). The CDR3 DNA sequence: TGCGCCAGCAGCTTGGGACAGGGGGGCTCCTACGAGCAGTACTTC. It encodes CASSLGQGGSYEQYF.